This T cell receptor (beta chain) was found in a study of CXCR3-negative and CXCR3-positive naive CD8 T cells (dated by TCRdb to the late 2010s). With respect to the entire study: In total, 130 million to 150 million TRB reads were obtained, corresponding to roughly 1.5 +/- 0.3 million reads per library. Diversity and physicochemical repertoire analyses covered around 10 donors pooled from two independent experiments. TRBV-TRBJ cluster analysis included naive subsets from about five donors and memory cells from 3 donors.

For each CD8+ T cell subset, flow sorting was done in triplicate, and about 300,000 cells per subset went directly into RLT lysis buffer. To keep memory contaminants out, a stringent definition of naive CD8+ T cells was applied: CD45RO-CCR7+CD27+CD95-. Standard density gradient centrifugation was used to isolate peripheral blood mononuclear cells from buffy coats. Naive CXCR3-negative and CXCR3-positive CD8+ T cells were flow-sorted on a FACSAria III. Total RNA was extracted from sorted cells using an RNeasy Mini Kit. On the study overall, not on this receptor specifically: Both naive subsets had comparably high repertoire diversity, while memory CD8+ T cells had much lower repertoire diversity. CXCR3 expression partially decreased after cryopreservation, so most assays used freshly isolated PBMCs. Because surface CD5, which is linked to self-reactivity in mice, was comparable between the naive subsets, TCR interaction strength was also inferred from the physicochemical properties of TRB CDR3s. Within the same donor, TRBV-TRBJ usage looked similar between naive CXCR3-negative and CXCR3-positive cells, but memory cells had distinct patterns. Compared with CXCR3-negative naive cells, CXCR3-positive naive cells had TRB CDR3s with higher hydrophobicity (lower Kidera factor 4), lower energy, and higher strength and volume indices.

Sequencer: NextSeq 550. The Human TCR Profiling Kit (MiLaboratory) was used to make UMI-labeled 5' RACE TRB cDNA libraries. The full amount of extracted RNA was used for cDNA synthesis, and the full amount of resulting cDNA was used for PCR amplification. Libraries were prepared in parallel with an identical number of PCR cycles. In the original analysis: About 54,000 +/- 9,700 unique UMI-labeled TRB cDNA molecules per library were extracted with MIGEC and MiXCR, with at least two reads per UMI required. On average, 40,000 +/- 10,000 functional in-frame TRB CDR3 nucleotide clonotypes lacking stop codons were found per library. Diversity metrics, including normalized Shannon-Wiener and Chao1, were computed in VDJtools after downsampling to 5000 UMI-labeled TRB molecules per sample. Clonotype-size-weighted physicochemical properties of the central five CDR3 residues (interaction energy, strength, volume and Kidera factor 4) were computed in VDJtools. TCRdb reprocessed the reads, so every CDR3 protein sequence counts as one entry and DNA is not shown. The V and J calls reflect TCRdb's pipeline rather than the authors' work. This sample's records show tens of thousands of distinct CDR3 sequences. The ten largest make up 1.6% of the sample.

Counted from cysteine to phenylalanine, this CDR3 has 14 amino acids. The nucleotide record is missing. The germline V gene (reference sequence) provides CDR1 SGHKS and CDR2 YYEKEE. Notes on this clonotype: Which antigen it targets is not known.

The chain was built from TRBV5-5 and TRBJ2-5. This TCR was sampled from a human donor in good health. Some clones in this sample may be carry-over from other donors' samples. Sequences were obtained from naive CXCR3- CD8+ T cells from blood. This specimen's cell subset or site label, per the study, means: CD45RO-CCR7+CD27+CD95- naive CD8+ T cells lacking CXCR3 (TNR3-). The CDR3: CASSLGDVGETQYF.